The clone carrying this T cell receptor (beta chain) was counted only a few times. Its antigen is undetermined. This specimen comes from a study of Graves' ophthalmopathy and Graves' hyperthyroidism. The study, taken as a whole, reports: Blood also held most thyroid clonotypes expanded above 0.001 frequency.

The authors amplified TCR beta CDR3 regions from RNA transcripts. HTBI-primed RT-PCR formed the first round, and a multiplex PCR formed the second. TCRdb recomputed calls from the multiplex PCR reads with MiXCR, one row per CDR3 protein. The table records a few hundred thousand distinct CDR3 sequences, 15% to 20% of them present only once. This CDR3 has 13 residues. Germline CDR1 MNHNS, CDR2 SASEGT. The V end was cut by 11 bases, the J end by 5 bases, with 19 bases between. The sequenced sample was peripheral blood. The chain uses TRBV6-1 and TRBJ2-7, with D possibly matching TRBD2 (7 bases). The TCR was taken from an adult man with Graves' ophthalmopathy. The CDR3 is CAGLGGGFHEQYF. CDR3 DNA: TGTGCCGGACTAGGGGGGGGCTTCCACGAGCAGTACTTC.